The T cell receptor (beta chain) described here comes from a study of blood T cell repertoires in COVID-19. On the study more broadly: There were acute and convalescent COVID-19 samples, and they came from the United States, Italy and Spain. PBMCs, B-cell-depleted T cells, or T cells were the source of the cDNA or gDNA that made up the material.

Germline loops: CDR1 SGHVS, CDR2 FNYEAQ. Trimming cost V 1 base and J 0 bases; bases outside gene matches: 2. The CDR3 sequence is 16 residues long. Patients in Seattle were enrolled during active infection, then followed longitudinally. Under the authors' procedure: Nucleated cell number was recorded as an estimate derived from reference gene primer amplification. The data were produced by immunoSEQ multiplex PCR, yet TCRdb's version contains in-frame clones alone and is incomplete. That table supplies the V and J calls and clone size; D and trimming were determined from the DNA. The sample records roughly 350,000 clones, about 87% being singletons.

Sequencing was carried out using peripheral blood. This rearrangement joins TRBV7-6 to TRBJ1-3; the match to TRBD1 covers 8 bases. This sequence originates from a woman between 45 and 65 years old with COVID-19, enrolled during active disease. The DNA of the CDR3 is TGTGCCAGCAGCTTAGGACAGGGGAACTCTGGAAACACCATATATTTT. Amino acids: CASSLGQGNSGNTIYF.